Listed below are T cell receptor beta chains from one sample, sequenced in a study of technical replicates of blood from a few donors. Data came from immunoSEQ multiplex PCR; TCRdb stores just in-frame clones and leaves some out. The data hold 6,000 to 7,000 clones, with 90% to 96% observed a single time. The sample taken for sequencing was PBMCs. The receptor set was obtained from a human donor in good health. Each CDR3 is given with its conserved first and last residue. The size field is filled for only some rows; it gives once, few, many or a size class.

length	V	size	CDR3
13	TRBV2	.	CASRLGRGGELFF
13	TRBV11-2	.	CASSLELDNEQFF
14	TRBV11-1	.	CASSAAGVNEKLFF
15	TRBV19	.	CASSISLELAHEQYF
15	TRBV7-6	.	CASSLDTSGAGELFF
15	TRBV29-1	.	CSVEGTSGAQETQYF
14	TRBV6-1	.	CASSDVDRGYEQYF
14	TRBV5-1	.	CASSGGQGNEKLFF
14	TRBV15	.	CATSRVVRENGYTF
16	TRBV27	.	CASKQGSSGGAYEQYF
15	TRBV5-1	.	CASSLAEGNTGELFF
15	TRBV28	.	CASNPGKGAVEKLFF
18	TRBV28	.	CASSFNPLAGEVTDTQYF
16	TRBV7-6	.	CASSLGVGQGLYEQFF
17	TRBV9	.	CASSVEGGDATNEKLFF
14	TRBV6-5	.	CASSYVGRTYEQYF
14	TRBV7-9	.	CASSIAGQYYEQYF
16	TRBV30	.	CAWSVLAGKRSYEQYF
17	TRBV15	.	CATSRVPFSGGPGELFF
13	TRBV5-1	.	CASSLLALETQYF
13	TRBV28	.	CASSFAGTGVAFF
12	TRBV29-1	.	CSARGLNTEAFF
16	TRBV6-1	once	CASSEGTSGRGHGQYF
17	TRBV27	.	CASTPQIARPLKNEQFF
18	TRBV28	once	CASSWRPGTGGIIPPAFF
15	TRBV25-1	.	CASTWGDPNTGELFF
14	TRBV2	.	CASSDRGTYYEQYF
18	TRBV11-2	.	CASSLRTRQGVNTGELFF
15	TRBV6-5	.	CASTLGQGGYNEQFF
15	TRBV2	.	CASSERSGGMETQYF
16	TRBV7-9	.	CASSSQTSGRPYEQYF
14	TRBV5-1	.	CASSLGGQFQPQHF
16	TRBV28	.	CASPPSGRGNTGELFF
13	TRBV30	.	CAWSPTSTDTQYF
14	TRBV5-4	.	CASSPGTGDQPQHF
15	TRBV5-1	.	CASTYRDRGLNEQFF
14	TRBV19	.	CASSPGQGFYGYTF
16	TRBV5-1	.	CASSLGWGPERYIQYF
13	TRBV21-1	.	CASSKDTKNIQYF
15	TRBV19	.	CASSSIAGVIGELFF
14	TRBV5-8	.	CASSAGAPNEKLFF
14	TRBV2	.	CASSVGETNTEAFF
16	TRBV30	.	CAWNPTGALAKNIQYF
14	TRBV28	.	CASSARTGTHEQYF
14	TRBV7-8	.	CASSRTPSGNTIYF
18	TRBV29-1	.	CSVEGSAGTSGSTDTQYF
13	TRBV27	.	CASSLNRVQPQHF
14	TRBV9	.	CASSVGQNTDTQYF
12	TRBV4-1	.	CASSQGAAEQYF
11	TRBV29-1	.	CSVGSAYEQYF
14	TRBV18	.	CASSPQPLDTEAFF
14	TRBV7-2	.	CASREGAINYGYTF
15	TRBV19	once	CASSDGTSGNGEQFF